This record covers a single T cell receptor (beta chain). V was shortened by 5 bases and J by 0 bases, with 11 bases between the two germline ends. This CDR3 comprises 15 residues. Germline V CDR1 and CDR2: MNHEY, SVGAGI. Methods used by the authors: It was from reference gene primer amplification that nucleated cell counts were estimated. This table comes from immunoSEQ multiplex PCR, and its TCRdb copy is limited to in-frame clones, with some not included. The V and J calls and clone size come from that table; D and trimming were worked out from the DNA. The sample includes about 130,000 clones, around 82% of them seen just once. This record belongs to a study of blood T cell repertoires in COVID-19. Study context: Specimens from acute and convalescent COVID-19 originated in the United States, Italy and Spain. PBMCs, B-cell-depleted T cells, or T cells were the source of the cDNA or gDNA that made up the material.

The receptor's source is a woman younger than 45 who had recovered from COVID-19. The sample comprised peripheral blood. This chain links TRBV6-5 with TRBJ1-3, with D uncertain. The CDR3: CASSPPTGSGNTIYF. CDR3 sequence (DNA): TGTGCCAGCAGTCCGCCGACGGGCTCTGGAAACACCATATATTTT.